These 32 T cell receptor beta chains were sequenced from one sample in a study of blood T cell repertoires in COVID-19. Profiled with immunoSEQ multiplex PCR; TCRdb holds only in-frame clones, not every one. The sample holds some 190,000 clones, roughly 91% seen once. Sequenced: peripheral blood. These receptors were taken from a human donor in a cohort sampled during active COVID-19.

This chain links TRBV27 with TRBJ2-5; TRBD2 matches at 7 bases. With 6 bases clipped from V and 2 bases from J, the junction kept 6 bases outside the gene matches. The germline V gene encodes CDR1 MNHEY and CDR2 SMNVEV (reference sequence). CDR3 size: 14 residues. The CDR3 protein is CASSPWGGQETQYF. The DNA for the CDR3 is TGTGCCAGCAGCCCTTGGGGGGGGCAAGAGACCCAGTACTTC.

This sequence joins TRBV7-2 and TRBJ1-3; D gene ambiguous. From germline, CDR1 is SGHTA and CDR2 FQGNSA. The CDR3 extends over 14 amino acids. V lost 1 base and J lost 3, with 7 bases in between. The CDR3 sequence: CASSLVGVGNTIYF. CDR3 DNA sequence: TGTGCCAGCAGCTTAGTGGGCGTTGGAAACACCATATATTTT.

The chain employs TRBV19 and TRBJ2-3; 11 nucleotides align to TRBD1. V was pared by 5 bases and J by 11 bases, with 6 bases of the junction left unmatched. Germline CDR1 reads LNHDA; CDR2 reads SQIVND (reference sequence). The CDR3 is made up of 13 amino acids. CDR3 sequence (DNA): TGTGCCAGTAGTGTCGGACAGGGGGCATGGCAGTATTTT. Amino acid sequence: CASSVGQGAWQYF.

This chain connects TRBV2 to TRBJ1-6; D not resolved. V was pared by 6 bases and J by 12 bases, with 9 bases between. Germline CDR1 is SNHLY and CDR2 is FYNNEI. The CDR3 extends over 11 amino acids. The CDR3 region is CASSAREPLHF. The CDR3 DNA sequence: TGTGCCAGCAGCGCGAGAGAACCCCTCCACTTT.

The V call is TRBV7-9, the J call TRBJ1-1, with 8 bases aligning to TRBD1. The CDR3 has 15 amino acids. Germline trimming cut 5 bases from V and 3 bases from J; bases unmatched to any gene: 8. Germline-derived CDR1 and CDR2 are SEHNR and FQNEAQ (reference sequence). CDR3 coding DNA: TGTGCCAGCAGCAGAGCCGGGACAGGATACACTGAAGCTTTCTTT. It translates to CASSRAGTGYTEAFF. Using reference TRBV7-9 and TRBJ1-1 for the parts outside the CDR3, the full variable domain is DTGVSQNPRHKITKRGQNVTFRCDPISEHNRLYWYRQTLGQGPEFLTYFQNEAQLEKSRLLSDRFSAERPKGSFSTLEIQRTEQGDSAMYLCASSRAGTGYTEAFFGQGTRLTVV.

The table lists this clone with a few counts. The J gene is TRBJ2-7, the V gene TRBV11-2, with 7 bases lining up with TRBD2. The V and J ends lost 1 base and 9 bases, in that order; junction bases with no gene match: 0. The CDR3 runs to 11 residues. Germline values: CDR1 SGHAT, CDR2 FQNNGV. The CDR3 loop reads CASSLAGGQYF. The CDR3 nucleotides are TGTGCCAGCAGCTTAGCGGGAGGGCAGTACTTC. The entire variable domain, with the rest obtained from reference TRBV11-2 and TRBJ2-7, is as follows: EAGVAQSPRYKIIEKRQSVAFWCNPISGHATLYWYQQILGQGPKLLIQFQNNGVVDDSQLPKDRFSAERLKGVDSTLKIQPAKLEDSAVYLCASSLAGGQYFGPGTRLTVT.

The V and J genes are TRBV5-1 and TRBJ2-2; D perhaps matches TRBD2 (5 bases). V lost 0 bases to trimming and J lost 6 bases, with 12 bases between them. Germline CDR1 SGHRS, CDR2 YFSETQ. The CDR3 runs 15 residues. For the CDR3, the DNA is TGCGCCAGCAGCTTGGGAGGTAGCGACCCCGGGGAGCTGTTTTTT. Its translation is CASSLGGSDPGELFF.

This chain connects TRBV10-3 to TRBJ1-5; 7 nucleotides line up with TRBD1. This CDR3 spans 13 amino acids. Germline V CDR1 and CDR2: ENHRY, SYGVKD. The J segment lost 5 bases and the V segment lost 10 bases, leaving 8 bases of the junction unmatched. The CDR3 DNA sequence: TGTGCCACCGCAGTCCAGGGGGATCAGCCCCAGCATTTT. Translated: CATAVQGDQPQHF.

This clone was observed once. The chain has TRBV6-2 or TRBV6-3 and TRBJ2-1, with D possibly TRBD2 on 6 matching bases. Germline V CDR1 and CDR2: MNHEY, SVGEGT. The CDR3 is 14 amino acids. Trimming took off 2 bases at V and 1 base at J, with 6 bases between the two ends. CDR3 DNA sequence: TGTGCCAGCAGTTACGGGGGGTCCTACAATGAGCAGTTCTTC. Translated, it gives CASSYGGSYNEQFF.

The J gene is TRBJ1-6, the V gene TRBV5-1, with D unresolved. Germline V gene lookup returns CDR1 SGHRS and CDR2 YFSETQ. The CDR3 runs 13 residues. Between the trimmed V and J ends, which lost 0 bases and 14 bases, there was a span of 12 bases. CDR3: CASSLEGGVSLHF. For the CDR3, the DNA is TGCGCCAGCAGCTTGGAAGGAGGCGTATCCCTCCACTTT.

The V and J genes are TRBV14 and TRBJ2-5; 7 bases are a match to TRBD2. Looked up from germline, CDR1 is SGHDN and CDR2 is FVKESK. This CDR3 contains 15 residues. With 5 bases clipped from V and 0 bases from J, the junction kept 6 bases outside the gene matches. CDR3 nucleotide sequence: TGTGCCAGCAGCTGGACTAGTCAGTACCAAGAGACCCAGTACTTC. Encoded protein: CASSWTSQYQETQYF.

With respect to this clone: One end of the junction does not line up with germline, which may come from a read error. This rearrangement joins TRBV7-7 to TRBJ2-1, with TRBD2 identical over 16 bases. This CDR3 is 15 amino acids long. Per the germline V gene, CDR1 is SSHAT and CDR2 is FNYEAQ (reference sequence). CDR3 loop: CASSSGTSGGAEQFF. CDR3 nucleotide sequence: TGTGCTAGCAGCTCCGGGACTAGCGGGGGGGCGGAGCAGTTCTTC.

In its sample, this clone was seen once. The chain uses TRBV19 and TRBJ2-4, with 8 bases lining up with TRBD1. The J segment lost 6 bases and the V segment lost 4 bases, leaving 5 bases of the junction unmatched. The CDR3 covers 14 residues. Germline values: CDR1 LNHDA, CDR2 SQIVND (reference sequence). CDR3 amino acids: CASSTTGGGNIQYF. The CDR3 nucleotides read TGTGCCAGTAGTACCACAGGGGGAGGAAACATTCAGTACTTC.

This clone has just a few counts. This chain links TRBV14 with TRBJ2-3, with D uncertain. The V and J ends lost 6 bases and 8 bases respectively, with 12 bases between them. Germline V CDR1 and CDR2: SGHDN, FVKESK. This CDR3 region has 12 residues. In DNA, the CDR3 is TGTGCCAGCAGTAACTCTCCAGGTACGCAGTATTTT. Protein: CASSNSPGTQYF.

The V and J genes are TRBV6-5 and TRBJ2-1, with 7 bases identical to TRBD2. The CDR3 spans 13 residues. Germline V lookup: CDR1 MNHEY, CDR2 SVGAGI. V gave up 8 bases and J gave up 3 bases; unmatched junction bases: 4. CDR3 in amino acids: CASRRGNYNEQFF. The CDR3 DNA sequence: TGTGCCAGCCGGCGGGGGAACTACAATGAGCAGTTCTTC.

The CDR3 DNA is TGTGCCATCAGTGTAAGAGCGGGGAACACCGGGGAGCTGTTTTTT. Translated: CAISVRAGNTGELFF. The V and J genes are TRBV10-3 and TRBJ2-2; TRBD2 is a possible D gene (6 bases). V was cut by 4 bases and J by 1 base, with 10 bases left in between. Germline V gene data show CDR1 as ENHRY and CDR2 as SYGVKD. This CDR3 is built from 15 residues.

This clone has just a few counts. The rearrangement links TRBV19 to TRBJ2-1, with 8 bases matching TRBD1. The V gene end was trimmed by 3 bases and the J gene end by 5 bases; junction bases not matched to a gene: 9. Germline CDR1 LNHDA, CDR2 SQIVND (reference sequence). This CDR3 is 16 amino acids long. The CDR3 loop is CASSMVWTGSHNEQFF. CDR3 bases: TGTGCCAGTAGTATGGTGTGGACAGGGTCACACAATGAGCAGTTCTTC.

The chain has TRBV11-2 and TRBJ2-7; weak D call: TRBD2 (5 bases). Germline V gene sequence: CDR1 SGHAT, CDR2 FQNNGV. V was shortened by 5 bases and J by 6 bases, with 14 bases between the two germline ends. The CDR3 spans 13 residues. The CDR3 DNA is TGTGCCAGCAGCAGTCAAGAGGGAATCGAGCAGTACTTC. The encoded protein is CASSSQEGIEQYF. Looking up the rest from reference TRBV11-2 and TRBJ2-7 gives the full variable domain: EAGVAQSPRYKIIEKRQSVAFWCNPISGHATLYWYQQILGQGPKLLIQFQNNGVVDDSQLPKDRFSAERLKGVDSTLKIQPAKLEDSAVYLCASSSQEGIEQYFGPGTRLTVT.

The V and J genes are TRBV3-1 (or the pseudogene TRBV3-2) and TRBJ2-7; 8 bases map to TRBD2. J lost 8 bases, V lost 1 base, and 7 bases had no gene match. CDR1 is LGHDT and CDR2 is YNNKEL in the germline V gene (reference sequence). The CDR3 has 14 residues. Here the CDR3 reads CASSQAGGILKQYF. CDR3 nucleotides: TGTGCCAGCAGCCAAGCGGGAGGGATTCTAAAGCAGTACTTC.

This sequence joins TRBV4-1 and TRBJ2-2; TRBD2 matches 8 bases. Germline V gives CDR1 MGHRA, CDR2 YSYEKL. The CDR3 contains 19 residues. Unmatched junction bases numbered 13, after V lost 0 bases and J lost 4 bases. The CDR3 loop reads CASSQDSLRLAGRTGELFF. CDR3 nucleotide sequence: TGCGCCAGCAGCCAAGACTCCTTACGGCTAGCGGGCCGCACCGGGGAGCTGTTTTTT.

The chain has TRBV6-5 and TRBJ1-1, with 7 bases that match TRBD1. From germline, CDR1 is MNHEY and CDR2 SVGAGI. The V and J ends lost 6 bases and 8 bases, in that order; junction bases with no gene match: 3. The CDR3 has 11 residues. CDR3 loop: CASSRGQEAFF. For the CDR3, the DNA is TGTGCCAGCAGCCGGGGACAGGAAGCTTTCTTT.

The chain employs TRBV28 and TRBJ2-7, with 10 bases matching TRBD1. CDR1 MDHEN and CDR2 SYDVKM come from the germline V gene. The CDR3 length is 14 residues. V shed 4 bases, J shed 6 bases, and the junction held 6 bases outside the gene matches. The chain's CDR3 is CASSYQTGGGEQYF. Here the CDR3 DNA reads TGTGCCAGCAGTTACCAGACAGGGGGCGGCGAGCAGTACTTC.

V and J are TRBV9 and TRBJ2-2; tentative D call: TRBD2 (6 bases). Germline V gives CDR1 SGDLS, CDR2 YYNGEE. V dropped 3 bases and J dropped 5 bases, with 14 bases sitting between them. The CDR3 is 15 amino acids. The CDR3 here is CASSAGTPGTGELFF. Here the CDR3 DNA reads TGTGCCAGCAGCGCCGGGACTCCAGGGACCGGGGAGCTGTTTTTT.

J is TRBJ1-2 and V is TRBV12-3 or TRBV12-4; D might be TRBD1 (6 bases). CDR3 length: 13 residues. V was pared by 2 bases and J by 9 bases, with 13 bases between. The CDR3 loop reads CASSLKRGSSYTF. The CDR3 DNA reads TGTGCCAGCAGTTTAAAGAGGGGGTCGAGCTACACCTTC.

The chain is built from TRBV7-2 and TRBJ2-7, with TRBD1 matching 9 bases. Germline CDR1 and CDR2: SGHTA and FQGNSA. With V trimmed by 1 base and J by 6 bases, 7 bases remained unmatched. The CDR3 is 15 residues long. The CDR3 sequence is CASSLGGTGKREQYF. In DNA, the CDR3 is TGTGCCAGCAGCTTAGGAGGGACAGGGAAACGCGAGCAGTACTTC.

This clone appeared once. The chain carries TRBV2 and TRBJ1-2; TRBD1 matches 9 bases. Germline V lookup: CDR1 SNHLY, CDR2 FYNNEI. The CDR3 consists of 18 residues. V trimming: 6 bases; J trimming: 5 bases; junction bases outside the gene matches: 19. In nucleotides, the CDR3 is TGTGCCAGCAGCGGCGGACCGGGACAGGGCATAAACCGATATGGCTACACCTTC. Translation gives CASSGGPGQGINRYGYTF.

This clone was found a few times. The chain combines TRBV25-1 with TRBJ2-5; TRBD1 matches 8 bases. The CDR3 contains 15 residues. After removal of 4 bases from V and 2 bases from J, the junction contained 6 bases not matched to a gene. Germline-derived CDR1 and CDR2 are MGHDK and SYGVNS. The CDR3 is CASSGSGGPQETQYF. CDR3 in DNA: TGTGCCAGCAGTGGGTCAGGGGGCCCACAAGAGACCCAGTACTTC.

This chain links TRBV11-2 with TRBJ1-2, with D possibly being TRBD1 (5 bases). The V gene's germline CDR1 is SGHAT and CDR2 FQNNGV. V was pared by 1 base and J by 0 bases, with 9 bases between. The CDR3 is made up of 15 amino acids. The CDR3 region has the DNA TGTGCCAGCAGCTTAGCGGGGGGTACTAACTATGGCTACACCTTC. This gives the protein CASSLAGGTNYGYTF.

A remark on this clone: A junction boundary mismatches the germline segment, possibly from a read error. The chain uses TRBV5-1 and TRBJ2-1, with 9 bases lining up with TRBD2. This CDR3 comprises 13 residues. From germline, CDR1 is SGHRS and CDR2 YFSETQ. The CDR3 bases are TGCGCAAGCAGGGGCGGGAGGGAAGATGAGCAGTTCTTC. This encodes CASRGGREDEQFF.

This clone has only a few counts. This rearrangement joins TRBV2 to TRBJ2-7; D perhaps matches TRBD2 (5 bases). The CDR3 covers 14 residues. Germline CDR1 reads SNHLY; CDR2 reads FYNNEI. The ends were cut back, 6 bases at V and 2 bases at J, with 14 bases in the middle. The chain's CDR3 is CASRLGRTAYEQYF. CDR3 nucleotide sequence: TGTGCCAGCAGGCTGGGGAGAACGGCCTACGAGCAGTACTTC.

The chain combines TRBV18 with TRBJ1-4; 7 nucleotides align to TRBD1. This CDR3 is built from 15 residues. Germline V lookup: CDR1 KGHSH, CDR2 LQKENI. The J segment lost 8 bases and the V segment lost 0 bases, leaving 6 bases of the junction unmatched. CDR3 in DNA: TGTGCCAGCTCACCACCAAAGGGACAGAACGAAAAACTGTTTTTT. It specifies CASSPPKGQNEKLFF.

Many counts were recorded for this clone. The chain has TRBV7-2 and TRBJ2-2; the D gene is possibly TRBD2 (5 bases). Trimming cost V 1 base and J 5 bases, with 8 bases left between them. The CDR3 has 14 residues. Germline CDR1 and CDR2: SGHTA and FQGNSA. The CDR3 sequence is CASSLVPGTGELFF. The DNA for the CDR3 is TGTGCCAGCAGCTTAGTGCCGGGGACCGGGGAGCTGTTTTTT.